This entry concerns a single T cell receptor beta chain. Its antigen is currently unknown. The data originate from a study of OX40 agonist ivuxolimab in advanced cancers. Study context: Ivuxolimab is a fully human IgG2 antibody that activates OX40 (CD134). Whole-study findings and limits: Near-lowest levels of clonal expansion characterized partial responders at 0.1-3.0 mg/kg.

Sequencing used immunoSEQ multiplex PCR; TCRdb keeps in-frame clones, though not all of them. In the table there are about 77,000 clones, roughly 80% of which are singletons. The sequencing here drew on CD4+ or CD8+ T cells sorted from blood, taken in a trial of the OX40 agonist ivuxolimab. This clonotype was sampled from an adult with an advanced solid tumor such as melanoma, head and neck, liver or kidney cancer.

The CDR3 DNA follows: TGTGCCAGCAGCTTGGCGGCTAGCGGGAGGTATTACAATGAGCAGTTCTTC. Its translation is CASSLAASGRYYNEQFF. The rearrangement links TRBV5-4 to TRBJ2-1; 11 bases align to TRBD2. The trim removed 0 bases at V and 4 bases at J, leaving 6 bases unmatched. The CDR3 contains 17 residues. Germline V CDR1 and CDR2: SGHNT, YYREEE (reference sequence).